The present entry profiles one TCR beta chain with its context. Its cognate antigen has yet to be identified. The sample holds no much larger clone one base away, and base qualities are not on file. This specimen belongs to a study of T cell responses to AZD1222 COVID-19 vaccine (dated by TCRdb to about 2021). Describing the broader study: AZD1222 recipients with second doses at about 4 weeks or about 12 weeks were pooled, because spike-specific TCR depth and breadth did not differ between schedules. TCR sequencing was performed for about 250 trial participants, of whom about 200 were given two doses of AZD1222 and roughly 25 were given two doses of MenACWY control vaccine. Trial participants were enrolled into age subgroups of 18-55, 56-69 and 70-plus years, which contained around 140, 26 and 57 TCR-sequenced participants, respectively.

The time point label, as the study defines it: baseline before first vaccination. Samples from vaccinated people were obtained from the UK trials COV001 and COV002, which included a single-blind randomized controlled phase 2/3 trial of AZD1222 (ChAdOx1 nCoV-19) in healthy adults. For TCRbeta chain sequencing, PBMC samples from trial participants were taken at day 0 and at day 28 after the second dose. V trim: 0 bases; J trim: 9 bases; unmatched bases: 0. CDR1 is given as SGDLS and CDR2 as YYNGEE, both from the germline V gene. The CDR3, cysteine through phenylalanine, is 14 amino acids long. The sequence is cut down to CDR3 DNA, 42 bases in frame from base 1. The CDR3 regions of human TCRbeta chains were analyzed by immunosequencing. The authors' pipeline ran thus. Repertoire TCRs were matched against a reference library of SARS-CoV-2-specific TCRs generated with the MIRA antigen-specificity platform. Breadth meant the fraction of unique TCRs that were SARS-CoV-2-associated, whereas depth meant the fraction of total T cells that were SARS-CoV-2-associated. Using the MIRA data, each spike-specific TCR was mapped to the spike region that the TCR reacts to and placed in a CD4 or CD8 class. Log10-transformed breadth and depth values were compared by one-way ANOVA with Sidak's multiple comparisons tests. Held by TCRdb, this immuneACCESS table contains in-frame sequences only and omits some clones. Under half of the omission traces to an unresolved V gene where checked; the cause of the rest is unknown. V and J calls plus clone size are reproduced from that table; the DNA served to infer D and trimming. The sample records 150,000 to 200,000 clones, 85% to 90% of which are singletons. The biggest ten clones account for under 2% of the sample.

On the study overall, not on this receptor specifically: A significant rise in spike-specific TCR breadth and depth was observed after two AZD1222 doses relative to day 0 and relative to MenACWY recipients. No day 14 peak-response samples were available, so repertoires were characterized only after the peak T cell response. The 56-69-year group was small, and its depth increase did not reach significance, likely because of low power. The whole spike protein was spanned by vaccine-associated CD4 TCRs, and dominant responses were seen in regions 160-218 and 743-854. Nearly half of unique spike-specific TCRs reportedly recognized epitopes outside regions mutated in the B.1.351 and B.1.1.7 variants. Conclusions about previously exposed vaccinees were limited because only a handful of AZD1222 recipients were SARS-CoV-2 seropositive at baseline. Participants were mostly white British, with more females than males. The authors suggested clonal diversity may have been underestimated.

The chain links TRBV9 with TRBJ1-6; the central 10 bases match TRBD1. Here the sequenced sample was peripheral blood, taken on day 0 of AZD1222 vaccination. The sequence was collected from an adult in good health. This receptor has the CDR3 CASSVGTGGSPLHF. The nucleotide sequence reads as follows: TGTGCCAGCAGCGTAGGGACAGGGGGTTCACCCCTCCACTTT.